This entry lists 16 T cell receptor beta chains sequenced from one sample in a study of cytomegalovirus exposure and HLA in healthy donors. The PCR contained 60 Vbeta and 13 Jbeta primers. Measured with immunoSEQ multiplex PCR; TCRdb has only the in-frame clones, and not every one. The sample consists of some 200,000 clones, 65% to 90% of them appearing once. Sequenced sample: PBMCs. The receptors derive from a girl aged 10 to 17 in good health and CMV-seronegative.

Only one count was recorded for this clone. This chain joins TRBV29-1 and TRBJ1-2; possibly TRBD1 for D (5 bases). Germline lookup yields CDR1 SQVTM and CDR2 ANQGSEA. V was shortened by 6 bases and J by 6 bases, with 11 bases between the two germline ends. This CDR3 is 11 amino acids long. CDR3 sequence (DNA): TGCAGCGTCGGGGGGATTCATGGCTACACCTTC. Translating gives CSVGGIHGYTF.

This clone occurred once. The chain has TRBV28 and TRBJ1-3, with D possibly TRBD1 on 5 matching bases. V was cut by 2 bases and J by 0 bases, with 11 bases left in between. This CDR3 is 16 amino acids long. CDR1 MDHEN and CDR2 SYDVKM come from the germline V gene. The CDR3 coding sequence is TGTGCCAGCAGTTTACCAGGGATGGGCTCTGGAAACACCATATATTTT. It codes for CASSLPGMGSGNTIYF.

This clone is a singleton in its sample. The V gene is TRBV18, the J gene TRBJ1-1, with D perhaps TRBD1 (5 bases). Between the trimmed V and J ends, which lost 6 bases and 2 bases, there was a span of 16 bases. The CDR3 has 15 residues. The germline CDR1 and CDR2 sequences are KGHSH and LQKENI. CDR3 bases: TGTGCCAGCTCTCCGGGCCGTGGGGCCAACACTGAAGCTTTCTTT. Its translation: CASSPGRGANTEAFF.

The chain uses TRBV6-1 and TRBJ2-2, with 8 positions matching TRBD1. With 2 bases clipped from V and 7 bases from J, the junction kept 9 bases outside the gene matches. Germline V CDR1 and CDR2: MNHNS, SASEGT. The CDR3 spans 16 residues. The CDR3 bases are TGTGCCAGCAGTGAACCCGGACAGGGCCGTGGCGGGGAGCTGTTTTTT. It encodes CASSEPGQGRGGELFF.

This clone has just one count. The V call is TRBV7-2, the J call TRBJ1-2; tentatively, D is TRBD1 (6 bases). With 6 bases removed from V and 8 bases from J, the gap between germline ends came to 13 bases. The length of the CDR3 is 12 residues. Germline CDR1 and CDR2: SGHTA and FQGNSA. CDR3 region: CASSHTGYGYTF. In nucleotides, the CDR3 is TGTGCCAGCAGTCATACAGGGTACGGCTACACCTTC.

The chain uses TRBV18 and TRBJ1-4; possible D gene TRBD1, 6 bases. Germline CDR1 reads KGHSH; CDR2 reads LQKENI. This CDR3 is built from 16 residues. Deletions cut 6 bases from V and 5 bases from J, with 19 bases between. CDR3: CASSENRVPANEKLFF. CDR3 in DNA: TGTGCCAGCTCGGAGAACAGGGTTCCGGCCAATGAAAAACTGTTTTTT.

The J gene is TRBJ2-3, the V gene TRBV29-1, with D possibly being TRBD2 (6 bases). V was trimmed by 3 bases and J by 6 bases, leaving 10 bases between them. CDR3 size: 12 residues. Germline-derived CDR1 and CDR2 are SQVTM and ANQGSEA. The DNA for the CDR3 is TGCAGCGTTGACAGGGACTTGGATACGCAGTATTTT. Amino acids: CSVDRDLDTQYF.

The chain recombines TRBV11-2 with TRBJ2-4, with a possible D match to TRBD1 (5 bases). Germline lookup yields CDR1 SGHAT and CDR2 FQNNGV. V was clipped by 1 base and J by 4 bases, with 11 bases between them. The CDR3 spans 15 residues. The CDR3: CASSLVQGTKNIQYF. The CDR3 region has the DNA TGTGCCAGCAGCTTAGTGCAGGGCACAAAAAACATTCAGTACTTC.

The sample holds one count of this clone. The V and J genes are TRBV2 and TRBJ1-6; D remains ambiguous. V lost 10 bases and J 6 bases, leaving 19 bases between the germline ends. The CDR3 has 15 amino acids. In germline, CDR1 is SNHLY, CDR2 FYNNEI. For the CDR3, the DNA is TGTGCCACCACCCGGGTTGGAACTTTTAATTCACCCCTCCACTTT. This gives the protein CATTRVGTFNSPLHF.

CDR3 protein: CASSLAGTGDTEAFF. CDR3 DNA: TGTGCCAGCAGCTTAGCCGGGACAGGGGACACTGAAGCTTTCTTT. The chain combines TRBV5-4 with TRBJ1-1, with 10 nucleotides matching TRBD1. The CDR3 spans 15 residues. V dropped 2 bases and J dropped 3; count of bases not matched to a gene: 4. The germline V gene has CDR1 SGHNT and CDR2 YYREEE (reference sequence).

This clone was detected only a few times. J is TRBJ2-1 and V is TRBV28; D is perhaps TRBD2 (5 bases). The CDR3 runs 12 residues. Germline CDR1 MDHEN, CDR2 SYDVKM. V lost 2 bases and J lost 9, with 8 bases in between. CDR3: CASSLEEAEQFF. DNA for the CDR3: TGTGCCAGCAGTTTAGAGGAGGCTGAGCAGTTCTTC.

This clone appeared a single time. The V and J genes are TRBV9 and TRBJ1-3; a possible D gene is TRBD1 (6 bases). Germline V lookup: CDR1 SGDLS, CDR2 YYNGEE. V was pared by 4 bases and J by 1 base, with 9 bases between. This CDR3 region has 14 residues. The CDR3 sequence is CASSPQGSGNTIYF. The DNA for the CDR3 is TGTGCCAGCAGCCCACAGGGTTCTGGAAACACCATATATTTT. The entire variable domain, with the rest obtained from reference TRBV9 and TRBJ1-3, is as follows: DSGVTQTPKHLITATGQRVTLRCSPRSGDLSVYWYQQSLDQGLQFLIQYYNGEERAKGNILERFSAQQFPDLHSELNLSSLELGDSALYFCASSPQGSGNTIYFGEGSWLTVV.

The chain recombines TRBV4-2 with TRBJ2-3; no clear D gene. Germline-derived CDR1 and CDR2 are LGHNA and YNFKEQ. CDR3 length: 14 amino acids. The V gene lost 7 bases and the J gene lost 2 bases, with 13 bases spanning the gap. The CDR3 sequence is CASTLTRFTDTQYF. CDR3 in DNA: TGTGCCAGCACCTTGACGAGGTTCACAGATACGCAGTATTTT.

The V call is TRBV7-3, the J call TRBJ2-3; 11 bases agree with TRBD2. The CDR3 length is 16 residues. Trimming removed 5 bases from V and 6 bases from J; junction bases left unmatched: 10. From germline, CDR1 is SGHTA and CDR2 FQGTGA. This CDR3 is CASSPTTSGNRDTQYF. For the CDR3, the DNA is TGTGCCAGCAGCCCAACGACTAGCGGGAATCGGGATACGCAGTATTTT. Full variable domain (outside the CDR3, taken from reference TRBV7-3 and TRBJ2-3): GAGVSQTPSNKVTEKGKYVELRCDPISGHTALYWYRQSLGQGPEFLIYFQGTGAADDSGLPNDRFFAVRPEGSVSTLKIQRTERGDSAVYLCASSPTTSGNRDTQYFGPGTRLTVL.

This chain joins TRBV7-9 and TRBJ2-7, with D possibly TRBD1 on 6 matching bases. V was pared by 5 bases and J by 1 base, with 12 bases between. Germline V lookup: CDR1 SEHNR, CDR2 FQNEAQ (reference sequence). This CDR3 contains 14 residues. The CDR3 loop reads CASSPRTESYEQYF. In nucleotides, the CDR3 is TGTGCCAGCAGCCCTAGGACAGAGTCCTACGAGCAGTACTTC. Full variable domain (rest looked up from reference TRBV7-9 and TRBJ2-7): DTGVSQNPRHKITKRGQNVTFRCDPISEHNRLYWYRQTLGQGPEFLTYFQNEAQLEKSRLLSDRFSAERPKGSFSTLEIQRTEQGDSAMYLCASSPRTESYEQYFGPGTRLTVT.

The rearrangement joins TRBV5-4 to TRBJ2-7; 9 bases match TRBD2. V trimming: 0 bases; J trimming: 0 bases; junction bases outside the gene matches: 1. This CDR3 is built from 15 residues. CDR1 and CDR2 (germline): SGHNT, YYREEE (reference sequence). The CDR3 DNA reads as TGTGCCAGCAGCTTGGCTAGCGGGACCTCCTACGAGCAGTACTTC. It codes for CASSLASGTSYEQYF.